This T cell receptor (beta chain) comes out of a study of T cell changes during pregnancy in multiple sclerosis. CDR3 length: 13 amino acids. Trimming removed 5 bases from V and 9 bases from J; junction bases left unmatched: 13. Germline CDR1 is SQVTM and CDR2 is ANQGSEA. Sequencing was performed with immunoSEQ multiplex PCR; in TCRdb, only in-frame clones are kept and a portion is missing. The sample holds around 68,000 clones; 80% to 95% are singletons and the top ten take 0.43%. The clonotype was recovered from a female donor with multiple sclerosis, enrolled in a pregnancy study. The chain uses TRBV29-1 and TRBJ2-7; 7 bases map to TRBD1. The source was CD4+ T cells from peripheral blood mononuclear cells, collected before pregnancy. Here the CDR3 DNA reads TGCAGCGTTAAACTGGACAGGTACTCGGGGCAGTACTTC. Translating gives CSVKLDRYSGQYF.